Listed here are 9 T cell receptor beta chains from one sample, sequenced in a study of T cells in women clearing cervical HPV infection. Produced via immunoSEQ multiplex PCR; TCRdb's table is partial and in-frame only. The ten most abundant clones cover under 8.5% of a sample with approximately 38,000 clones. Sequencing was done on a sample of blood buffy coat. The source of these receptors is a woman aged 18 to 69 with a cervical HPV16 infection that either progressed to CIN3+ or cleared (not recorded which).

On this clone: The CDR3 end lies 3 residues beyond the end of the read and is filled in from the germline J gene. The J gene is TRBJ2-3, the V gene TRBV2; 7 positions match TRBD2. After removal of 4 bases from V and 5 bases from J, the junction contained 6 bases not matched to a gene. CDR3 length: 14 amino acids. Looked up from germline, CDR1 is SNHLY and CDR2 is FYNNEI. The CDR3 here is CASSGSGVVDTQYF. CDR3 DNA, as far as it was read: TGTGCCAGCAGTGGGAGCGGGGTTGTAGATACG.

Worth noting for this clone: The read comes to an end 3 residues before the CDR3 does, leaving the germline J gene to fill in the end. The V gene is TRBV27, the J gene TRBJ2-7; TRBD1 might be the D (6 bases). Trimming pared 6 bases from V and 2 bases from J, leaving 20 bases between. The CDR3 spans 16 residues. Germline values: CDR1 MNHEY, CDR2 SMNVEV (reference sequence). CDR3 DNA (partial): TGTGCCAGCAGAATAGGGGTCGGACAGACCACCTACGAG. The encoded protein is CASRIGVGQTTYE. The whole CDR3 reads CASRIGVGQTTYEQYF.

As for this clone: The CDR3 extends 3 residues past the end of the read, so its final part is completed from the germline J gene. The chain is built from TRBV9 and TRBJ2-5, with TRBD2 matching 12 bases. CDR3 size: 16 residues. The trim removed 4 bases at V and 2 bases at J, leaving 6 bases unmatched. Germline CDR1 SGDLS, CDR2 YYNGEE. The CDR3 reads CASSSQTSGGQETQYF. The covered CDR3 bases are TGTGCCAGCAGCTCTCAGACTAGCGGGGGTCAAGAGACC.

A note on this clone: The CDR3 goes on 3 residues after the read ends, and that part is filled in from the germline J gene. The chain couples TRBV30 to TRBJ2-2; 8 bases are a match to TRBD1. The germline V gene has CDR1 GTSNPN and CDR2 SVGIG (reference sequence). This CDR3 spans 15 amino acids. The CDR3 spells CAWSPRGRPGEKLFF. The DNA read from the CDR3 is TGTGCCTGGAGCCCCAGGGGGCGTCCTGGGGAAAAG.

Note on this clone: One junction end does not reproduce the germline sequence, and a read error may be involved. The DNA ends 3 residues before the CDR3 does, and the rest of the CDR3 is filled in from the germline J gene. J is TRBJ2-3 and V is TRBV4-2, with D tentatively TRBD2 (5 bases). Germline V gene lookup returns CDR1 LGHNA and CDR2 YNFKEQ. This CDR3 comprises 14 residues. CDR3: CASSQDEGTNTQYF. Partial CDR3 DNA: TGCGCCAGCAGCCAAGATGAGGGTACGAATACG.

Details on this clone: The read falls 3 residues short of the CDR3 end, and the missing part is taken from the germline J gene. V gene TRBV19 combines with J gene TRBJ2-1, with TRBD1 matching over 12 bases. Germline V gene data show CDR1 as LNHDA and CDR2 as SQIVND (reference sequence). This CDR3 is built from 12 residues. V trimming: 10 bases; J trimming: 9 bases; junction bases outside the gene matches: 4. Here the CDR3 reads CAMQGQGAEQFF. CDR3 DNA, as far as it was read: TGTGCCATGCAGGGACAGGGGGCTGAG.

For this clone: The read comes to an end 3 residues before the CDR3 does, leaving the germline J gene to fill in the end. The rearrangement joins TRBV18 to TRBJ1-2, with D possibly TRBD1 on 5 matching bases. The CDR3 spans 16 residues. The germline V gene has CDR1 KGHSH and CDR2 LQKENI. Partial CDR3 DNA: TGTGCCAGCTCTCTACAGGTCCTACAGAACTCCTACGAC. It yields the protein CASSLQVLQNSYD. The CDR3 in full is CASSLQVLQNSYDYTF.

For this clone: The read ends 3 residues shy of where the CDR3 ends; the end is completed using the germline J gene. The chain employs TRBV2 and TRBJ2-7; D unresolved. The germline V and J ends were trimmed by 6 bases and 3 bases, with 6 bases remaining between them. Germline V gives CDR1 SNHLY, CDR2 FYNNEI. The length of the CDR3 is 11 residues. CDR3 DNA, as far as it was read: TGTGCCAGCAGGACATACTACGAG. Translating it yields CASRTYYE. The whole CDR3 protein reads CASRTYYEQYF.

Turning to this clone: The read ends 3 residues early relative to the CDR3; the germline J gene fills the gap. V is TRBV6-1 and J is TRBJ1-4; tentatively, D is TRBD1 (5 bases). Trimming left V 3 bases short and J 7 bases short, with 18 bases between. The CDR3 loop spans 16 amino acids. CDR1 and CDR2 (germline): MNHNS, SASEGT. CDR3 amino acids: CASSDSVQGRGEKLFF. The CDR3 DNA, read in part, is TGTGCCAGCAGTGATTCGGTGCAGGGAAGGGGTGAAAAA.